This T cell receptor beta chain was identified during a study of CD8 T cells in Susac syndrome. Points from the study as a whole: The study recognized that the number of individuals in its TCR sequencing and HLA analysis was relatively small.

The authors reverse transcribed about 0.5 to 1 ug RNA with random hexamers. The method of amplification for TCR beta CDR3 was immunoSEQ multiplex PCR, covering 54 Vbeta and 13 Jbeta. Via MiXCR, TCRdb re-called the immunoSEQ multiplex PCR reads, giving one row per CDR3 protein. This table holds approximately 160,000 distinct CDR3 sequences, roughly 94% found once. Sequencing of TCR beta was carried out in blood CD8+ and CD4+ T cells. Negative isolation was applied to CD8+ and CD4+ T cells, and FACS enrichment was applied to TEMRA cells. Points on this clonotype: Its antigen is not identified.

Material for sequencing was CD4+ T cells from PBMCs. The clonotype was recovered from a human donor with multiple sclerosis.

The CDR3 DNA is TGCAGTGCTAGAGTGACTAGCGGGAGAAAGGGGGCCTACGAGCAGTACTTC. Its translation is CSARVTSGRKGAYEQYF. This chain connects TRBV20-1 to TRBJ2-7; TRBD2 matches 12 bases. Losses at the gene ends were 1 base for V and 2 bases for J; bases not matched to a gene: 9. This CDR3 comprises 17 residues. In germline, CDR1 is DFQATT, CDR2 SNEGSKA (reference sequence).